Listed below are T cell receptor beta chains from one sample, sequenced in a study of T cells in Graves' hyperthyroidism and ophthalmopathy. Each CDR3 protein is one row after TCRdb ran MiXCR on the multiplex PCR reads. The data contain hundreds of thousands of distinct CDR3 sequences, roughly 22% of them seen just once; the ten biggest clones take up around 50%. Sequenced input: blood. These receptors were obtained from an older woman with Graves' ophthalmopathy. Each CDR3 is given with its conserved first and last residue. Each record gives: clone size, D gene, J gene, CDR3 length, V gene, CDR3 DNA, CDR3 protein. The D gene is left open where the match is weak. Size tells how often a clone was seen (once, few, many) or the class of an expanded clone, and some rows leave it out.

clone_size: many
d_call: .
j_call: TRBJ2-1
cdr3_length: 13
v_call: TRBV12-3/TRBV12-4
cdr3_nt: TGTGCCAGCAGTTTTAGGACCTACAATGAGCAGTTCTTC
cdr3_aa: CASSFRTYNEQFF

clone_size: many
d_call: TRBD1
j_call: TRBJ1-2
cdr3_length: 16
v_call: TRBV28
cdr3_nt: TGTGCCAGCAGTTACTCTTCCGGACAGGGGAACTATGGCTACACCTTC
cdr3_aa: CASSYSSGQGNYGYTF

clone_size: few
d_call: .
j_call: TRBJ1-1
cdr3_length: 16
v_call: TRBV14
cdr3_nt: TGTGCCAGCAGCCAAGATCTGGGGTCAGCGAACACTGAAGCTTTCTTT
cdr3_aa: CASSQDLGSANTEAFF

clone_size: few
d_call: TRBD2
j_call: TRBJ2-1
cdr3_length: 15
v_call: TRBV3-1
cdr3_nt: TGTGCCAGCAGCCAAGTAGCCAGCGGGGGCAATGAGCAGTTCTTC
cdr3_aa: CASSQVASGGNEQFF

clone_size: .
d_call: .
j_call: TRBJ2-1
cdr3_length: 12
v_call: TRBV6-1
cdr3_nt: TGTGCCAGCACCCGGGATAGGAATGAGCAGTTCTTC
cdr3_aa: CASTRDRNEQFF

clone_size: few
d_call: .
j_call: TRBJ1-5
cdr3_length: 15
v_call: TRBV19
cdr3_nt: TGTGCCAGTAGTCCCAGTGAAGGGGGCAATCAGCCCCAGCATTTT
cdr3_aa: CASSPSEGGNQPQHF

clone_size: many
d_call: .
j_call: TRBJ2-4
cdr3_length: 11
v_call: TRBV28
cdr3_nt: TGTGCCAGCAGTGGAGAAAACATTCAGTACTTC
cdr3_aa: CASSGENIQYF

clone_size: .
d_call: TRBD2
j_call: TRBJ2-7
cdr3_length: 14
v_call: TRBV7-2
cdr3_nt: TGTGCCAGCAGCTTAGCGGGACTAGTTGACGAGCAGTACTTC
cdr3_aa: CASSLAGLVDEQYF

clone_size: .
d_call: TRBD1
j_call: TRBJ2-6
cdr3_length: 19
v_call: TRBV12-3/TRBV12-4
cdr3_nt: TGTGCCAGCAGGCCTCAACTTGGACAGGGAAACTCTGGGGCCAACGTCCTGACTTTC
cdr3_aa: CASRPQLGQGNSGANVLTF

clone_size: .
d_call: TRBD2
j_call: TRBJ2-3
cdr3_length: 15
v_call: TRBV6-2/TRBV6-3
cdr3_nt: TGTGCCAGCGGTCTAGCGGGAGGTAGGCCAGATACGCAGTATTTT
cdr3_aa: CASGLAGGRPDTQYF

clone_size: .
d_call: .
j_call: TRBJ2-5
cdr3_length: 15
v_call: TRBV12-3/TRBV12-4
cdr3_nt: TGTGCCAGCAGTTTAAGTGGGGGAAGAAAAGAGACCCAGTACTTC
cdr3_aa: CASSLSGGRKETQYF

clone_size: .
d_call: .
j_call: TRBJ2-7
cdr3_length: 13
v_call: TRBV2
cdr3_nt: TGTGCCAGCGGTTTCGGGGTACACTACGAGCAGTACTTC
cdr3_aa: CASGFGVHYEQYF

clone_size: few
d_call: .
j_call: TRBJ2-1
cdr3_length: 12
v_call: TRBV7-9
cdr3_nt: TGTGCCAGCAGCCTCACTAGGCCCCCCTGGTTCTTC
cdr3_aa: CASSLTRPPWFF

clone_size: .
d_call: .
j_call: TRBJ1-2
cdr3_length: 13
v_call: TRBV29-1
cdr3_nt: TGCAGCGTTGAAGAGTGGCAGAGCTATGGCTACACCTTC
cdr3_aa: CSVEEWQSYGYTF

clone_size: many
d_call: .
j_call: TRBJ1-1
cdr3_length: 15
v_call: TRBV12-3/TRBV12-4
cdr3_nt: TGTGCCAGCAGTCCTGGGGCAGGGCGGAACACTGAAGCTTTCTTT
cdr3_aa: CASSPGAGRNTEAFF

clone_size: .
d_call: .
j_call: TRBJ1-2
cdr3_length: 15
v_call: TRBV19
cdr3_nt: TGTGCCAGTAGTTCCCCTCTAAGGGGGAACTATGGCTACACCTTC
cdr3_aa: CASSSPLRGNYGYTF

clone_size: many
d_call: TRBD2
j_call: TRBJ2-1
cdr3_length: 17
v_call: TRBV6-2/TRBV6-3
cdr3_nt: TGTGCCAGCAGTTCCGTACCCCCGGGACTAGCGTCTCATGAGCAGTTCTTC
cdr3_aa: CASSSVPPGLASHEQFF

clone_size: few
d_call: .
j_call: TRBJ2-7
cdr3_length: 12
v_call: TRBV29-1
cdr3_nt: TGCAGCGTTGGACAGGCTCACTACGAGCAGTACTTC
cdr3_aa: CSVGQAHYEQYF

clone_size: .
d_call: .
j_call: TRBJ2-6
cdr3_length: 12
v_call: TRBV2
cdr3_nt: TGTGCCAGGGGTGCGGGGGCCAACGTCCTGACTTTC
cdr3_aa: CARGAGANVLTF

clone_size: many
d_call: TRBD2
j_call: TRBJ2-1
cdr3_length: 15
v_call: TRBV6-2/TRBV6-3
cdr3_nt: TGTGCCAGCAGGCATGGGACTAGCGGATACAATGAGCAGTTCTTC
cdr3_aa: CASRHGTSGYNEQFF

clone_size: few
d_call: .
j_call: TRBJ2-3
cdr3_length: 14
v_call: TRBV24-1
cdr3_nt: TGTGCCACCAGTGATTTGCACAGGGCAGATACGCAGTATTTT
cdr3_aa: CATSDLHRADTQYF

clone_size: many
d_call: TRBD1
j_call: TRBJ2-7
cdr3_length: 15
v_call: TRBV28
cdr3_nt: TGTGCCAGCAGTCCTTCGGGACAGGGAGTATACGAGCAGTACTTC
cdr3_aa: CASSPSGQGVYEQYF

clone_size: few
d_call: TRBD1
j_call: TRBJ2-7
cdr3_length: 15
v_call: TRBV5-6
cdr3_nt: TGTGCCAGCACCCCAGGAACAGGGGGCTCCTACGAGCAGTACTTC
cdr3_aa: CASTPGTGGSYEQYF

clone_size: .
d_call: .
j_call: TRBJ2-7
cdr3_length: 14
v_call: TRBV10-2
cdr3_nt: TGCGCCAGCAGTGAGAGGTGGGAGGCGGCCGAGCAGTACTTC
cdr3_aa: CASSERWEAAEQYF

clone_size: .
d_call: TRBD2
j_call: TRBJ2-3
cdr3_length: 16
v_call: TRBV7-8
cdr3_nt: TGTGCCAGCAGCTTAGGGGGCGGGAGAGGAACAGATACGCAGTATTTT
cdr3_aa: CASSLGGGRGTDTQYF

clone_size: many
d_call: .
j_call: TRBJ2-7
cdr3_length: 15
v_call: TRBV4-1
cdr3_nt: TGCGCCAGCAGCCAACTGTGGCCCCGCTCCTACGAGCAGTACTTC
cdr3_aa: CASSQLWPRSYEQYF

clone_size: .
d_call: .
j_call: TRBJ2-1
cdr3_length: 13
v_call: TRBV12-3/TRBV12-4
cdr3_nt: TGTGCCAGCAGTCAGGATATCTACGGTGAGCAGTTCTTC
cdr3_aa: CASSQDIYGEQFF

clone_size: few
d_call: .
j_call: TRBJ2-3
cdr3_length: 14
v_call: TRBV7-8
cdr3_nt: TGTGCCAGCAGGGAGGGTCGGCGGACGGATACGCAGTATTTT
cdr3_aa: CASREGRRTDTQYF

clone_size: .
d_call: TRBD2
j_call: TRBJ2-1
cdr3_length: 15
v_call: TRBV24-1
cdr3_nt: TGTGCCACCAGTGGATTAGCGGGGGGTCTGGGGGAGCAGTTCTTC
cdr3_aa: CATSGLAGGLGEQFF

clone_size: few
d_call: TRBD1
j_call: TRBJ1-3
cdr3_length: 16
v_call: TRBV18
cdr3_nt: TGTGCCAGCTCACCGGGACAGGGGCTTTCCGGAAACACCATATATTTT
cdr3_aa: CASSPGQGLSGNTIYF

clone_size: .
d_call: .
j_call: TRBJ1-6
cdr3_length: 16
v_call: TRBV6-9
cdr3_nt: TGTGCCAGCAGTTACACACAAAGGGCCCGAAATTCACCCCTCCACTTT
cdr3_aa: CASSYTQRARNSPLHF

clone_size: .
d_call: .
j_call: TRBJ1-6
cdr3_length: 16
v_call: TRBV14
cdr3_nt: TGTGCCAGCAGCCTACCTGGTCCCCTGGATAATTCACCCCTCCACTTT
cdr3_aa: CASSLPGPLDNSPLHF

clone_size: many
d_call: .
j_call: TRBJ1-1
cdr3_length: 13
v_call: TRBV6-1
cdr3_nt: TGTGCCAGCAGTGAAAACATCCAGGCCCGGGCTTTCTTT
cdr3_aa: CASSENIQARAFF

clone_size: few
d_call: .
j_call: TRBJ1-3
cdr3_length: 15
v_call: TRBV15
cdr3_nt: TGTGCCACCAGCAGAGATTTCGGGGAGGGAAACACCATATATTTT
cdr3_aa: CATSRDFGEGNTIYF

clone_size: few
d_call: TRBD1
j_call: TRBJ1-1
cdr3_length: 11
v_call: TRBV30
cdr3_nt: TGTGCCTGGCGTTGGGACAGTGAAGCTTTCTTT
cdr3_aa: CAWRWDSEAFF

clone_size: .
d_call: .
j_call: TRBJ1-1
cdr3_length: 16
v_call: TRBV9
cdr3_nt: TGTGCCAGCAGCCTCCTAACCGGGACACTAAACACTGAAGCTTTCTTT
cdr3_aa: CASSLLTGTLNTEAFF

clone_size: .
d_call: .
j_call: TRBJ1-2
cdr3_length: 13
v_call: TRBV7-2
cdr3_nt: TGTGCCAGCAGCTCTACAGGGTTTCTTGGCTACACCTTC
cdr3_aa: CASSSTGFLGYTF

clone_size: .
d_call: .
j_call: TRBJ1-4
cdr3_length: 13
v_call: TRBV30
cdr3_nt: TGTGCTTGGGCGCCTCTCCCTAGGGAAAAACTGTTTTTT
cdr3_aa: CAWAPLPREKLFF

clone_size: few
d_call: .
j_call: TRBJ2-7
cdr3_length: 11
v_call: TRBV2
cdr3_nt: TGTGCCAGCAGTGTTGCGCAGGAGCAGTACTTC
cdr3_aa: CASSVAQEQYF

clone_size: many
d_call: .
j_call: TRBJ2-7
cdr3_length: 13
v_call: TRBV2
cdr3_nt: TGTGCCAGCAGTGACAGCCTCTCCTACGAGCAGTACTTC
cdr3_aa: CASSDSLSYEQYF

clone_size: .
d_call: TRBD2
j_call: TRBJ2-1
cdr3_length: 16
v_call: TRBV5-1
cdr3_nt: TGCGCCAGCAGCTTGGGGGGTAGCGGGAGATACAATGAGCAGTTCTTC
cdr3_aa: CASSLGGSGRYNEQFF

clone_size: few
d_call: TRBD2
j_call: TRBJ2-3
cdr3_length: 15
v_call: TRBV20-1
cdr3_nt: TGCAGTGCTAGAGATCTAGCGGGAGGGCCATATACGCAGTATTTT
cdr3_aa: CSARDLAGGPYTQYF

clone_size: .
d_call: TRBD1
j_call: TRBJ2-7
cdr3_length: 15
v_call: TRBV5-1
cdr3_nt: TGCGCCAGCAGCTTGGGGGGACAGGGGGCTGTGGAGCAGTACTTC
cdr3_aa: CASSLGGQGAVEQYF

clone_size: few
d_call: TRBD2
j_call: TRBJ2-7
cdr3_length: 16
v_call: TRBV7-2
cdr3_nt: TGTGCCAGCAGCTTAGCGACTAGCGGGAGGTCCTACGAGCAGTACTTC
cdr3_aa: CASSLATSGRSYEQYF

clone_size: .
d_call: .
j_call: TRBJ1-2
cdr3_length: 15
v_call: TRBV19
cdr3_nt: TGTGCCAGTAGTACCGGGGCAGGAAATGTCTATGGCTACACCTTC
cdr3_aa: CASSTGAGNVYGYTF

clone_size: many
d_call: .
j_call: TRBJ2-5
cdr3_length: 13
v_call: TRBV11-2
cdr3_nt: TGTGCCAGCAGCCCAAGGGTCCGAGAGACCCAGTACTTC
cdr3_aa: CASSPRVRETQYF